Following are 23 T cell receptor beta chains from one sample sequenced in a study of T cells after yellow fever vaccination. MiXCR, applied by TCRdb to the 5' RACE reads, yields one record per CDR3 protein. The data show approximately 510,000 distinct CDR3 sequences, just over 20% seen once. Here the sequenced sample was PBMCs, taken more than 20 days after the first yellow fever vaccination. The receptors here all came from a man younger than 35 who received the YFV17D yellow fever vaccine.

CDR3 amino acids: CASRGSGGHSYNEQFF. In DNA form, the CDR3 reads TGCGCCAGCAGGGGTAGCGGGGGGCACTCCTACAATGAGCAGTTCTTC. The chain is built from TRBV5-1 and TRBJ2-1; 10 nucleotides line up with TRBD2. The V gene's germline CDR1 is SGHRS and CDR2 YFSETQ. The CDR3 is made up of 16 amino acids. J gave up 0 bases and V 5 bases, and 5 bases lay outside the gene matches.

For the CDR3, the DNA is TGTGCCAGCGCGTTCCTAGACCGGAGGCCCGGGGAGCTGTTTTTT. Translating gives CASAFLDRRPGELFF. The gene calls are TRBV6-2 or TRBV6-3 and TRBJ2-2; a weak D match, TRBD2 (5 bases). The germline V and J ends were trimmed by 8 bases and 6 bases, with 19 bases remaining between them. CDR3 size: 15 residues. Germline lookup yields CDR1 MNHEY and CDR2 SVGEGT.

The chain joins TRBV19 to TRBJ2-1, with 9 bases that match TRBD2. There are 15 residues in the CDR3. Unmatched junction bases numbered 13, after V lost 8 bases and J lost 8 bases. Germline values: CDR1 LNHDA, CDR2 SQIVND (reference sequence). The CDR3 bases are TGTGCCAGTTCCTCGGCGGGGGGGCGGTTGCATGAGCAGTTCTTC. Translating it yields CASSSAGGRLHEQFF.

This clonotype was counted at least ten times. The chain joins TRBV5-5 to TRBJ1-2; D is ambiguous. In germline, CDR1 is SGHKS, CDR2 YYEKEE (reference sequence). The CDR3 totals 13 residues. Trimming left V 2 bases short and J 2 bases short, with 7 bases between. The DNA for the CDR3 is TGTGCCAGCAGCTTCCTCGGAAACTATGGCTACACCTTC. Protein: CASSFLGNYGYTF.

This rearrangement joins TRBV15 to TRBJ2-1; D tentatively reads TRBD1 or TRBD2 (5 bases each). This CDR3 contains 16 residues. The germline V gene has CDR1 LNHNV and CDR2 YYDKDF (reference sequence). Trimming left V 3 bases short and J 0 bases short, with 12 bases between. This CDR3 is CATSSGTSGSYNEQFF. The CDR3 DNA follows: TGTGCCACCAGCAGCGGGACCTCCGGCTCCTACAATGAGCAGTTCTTC.

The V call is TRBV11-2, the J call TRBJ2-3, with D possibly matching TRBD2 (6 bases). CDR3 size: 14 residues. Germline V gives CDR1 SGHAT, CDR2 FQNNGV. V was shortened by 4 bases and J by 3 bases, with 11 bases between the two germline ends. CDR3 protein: CASSSAGMTDTQYF. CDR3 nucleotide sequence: TGTGCCAGCAGCTCGGCGGGAATGACAGATACGCAGTATTTT.

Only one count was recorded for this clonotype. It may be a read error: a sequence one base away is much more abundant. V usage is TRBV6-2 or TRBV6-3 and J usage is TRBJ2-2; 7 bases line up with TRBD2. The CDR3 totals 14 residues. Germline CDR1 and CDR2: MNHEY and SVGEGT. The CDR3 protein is CASRAGPNIGELFF. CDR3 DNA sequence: TGTGCCAGCAGAGCGGGGCCGAACATCGGGGAGCTGTTTTTT.

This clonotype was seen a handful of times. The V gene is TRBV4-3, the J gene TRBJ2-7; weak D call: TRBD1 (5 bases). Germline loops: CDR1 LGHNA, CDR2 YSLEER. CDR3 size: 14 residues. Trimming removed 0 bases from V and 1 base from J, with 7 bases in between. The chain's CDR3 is CASSQDTGSYEQYF. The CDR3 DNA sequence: TGCGCCAGCAGCCAAGATACAGGATCCTACGAGCAGTACTTC.

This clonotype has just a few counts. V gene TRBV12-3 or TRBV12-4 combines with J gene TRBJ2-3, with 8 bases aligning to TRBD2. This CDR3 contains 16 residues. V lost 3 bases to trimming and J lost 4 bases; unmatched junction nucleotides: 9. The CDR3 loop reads CASSFPSGGGADTQYF. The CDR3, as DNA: TGTGCCAGCAGTTTCCCTTCGGGGGGGGGCGCAGATACGCAGTATTTT.

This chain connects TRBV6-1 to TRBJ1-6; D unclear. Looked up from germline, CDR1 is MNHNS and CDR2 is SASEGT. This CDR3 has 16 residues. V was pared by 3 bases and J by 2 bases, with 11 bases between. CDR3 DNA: TGTGCCAGCAGTGACCCCTCGGGAACCTATAATTCACCCCTCCACTTT. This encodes CASSDPSGTYNSPLHF.

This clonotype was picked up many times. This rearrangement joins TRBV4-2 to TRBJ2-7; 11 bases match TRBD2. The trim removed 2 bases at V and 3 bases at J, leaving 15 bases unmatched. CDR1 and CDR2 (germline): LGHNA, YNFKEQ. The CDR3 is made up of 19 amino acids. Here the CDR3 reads CASSQIGGGRTSGYYEQYF. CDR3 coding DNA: TGTGCCAGCAGCCAAATCGGGGGTGGCAGGACTAGCGGGTACTACGAGCAGTACTTC.

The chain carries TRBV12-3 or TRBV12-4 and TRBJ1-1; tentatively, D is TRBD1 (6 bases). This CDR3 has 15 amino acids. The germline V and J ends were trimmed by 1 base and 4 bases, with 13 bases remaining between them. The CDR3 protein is CASSLEGVKGTEAFF. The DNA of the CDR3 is TGTGCCAGCAGTTTAGAGGGGGTAAAGGGCACTGAAGCTTTCTTT.

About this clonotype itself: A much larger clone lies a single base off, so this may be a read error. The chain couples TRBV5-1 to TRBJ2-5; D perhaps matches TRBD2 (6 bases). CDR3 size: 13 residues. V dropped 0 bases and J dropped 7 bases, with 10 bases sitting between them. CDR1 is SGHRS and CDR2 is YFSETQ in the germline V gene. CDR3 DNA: TGCGCCAGCAGCTTGGCCAGGGAGGCGACCCAGTACTTC. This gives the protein CASSLAREATQYF.

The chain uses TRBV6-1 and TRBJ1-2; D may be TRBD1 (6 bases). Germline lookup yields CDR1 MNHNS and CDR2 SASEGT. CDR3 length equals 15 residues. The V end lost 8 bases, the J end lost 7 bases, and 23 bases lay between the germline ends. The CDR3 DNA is TGTGCCAGCGGCAAGAGGGGGGGAGCCATAGGTGGCTACACCTTC. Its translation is CASGKRGGAIGGYTF.

This CDR3 is CASGRTGGTKQFF. Written as DNA, the CDR3 is TGCGCCAGCGGAAGGACAGGGGGGACTAAGCAGTTCTTC. The chain couples TRBV23-1 to TRBJ2-1; 10 positions match TRBD1. TRBV23-1 is sorted into the ORF group, with uncertain function. V gave up 8 bases and J gave up 11 bases; unmatched junction bases: 9. The CDR3 extends over 13 amino acids.

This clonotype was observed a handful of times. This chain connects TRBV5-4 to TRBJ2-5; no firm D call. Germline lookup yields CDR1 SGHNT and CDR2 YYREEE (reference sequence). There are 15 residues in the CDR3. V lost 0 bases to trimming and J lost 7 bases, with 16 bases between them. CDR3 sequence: CASSLVTRTGGTQYF. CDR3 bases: TGTGCCAGCAGCTTGGTCACACGGACCGGCGGGACCCAGTACTTC. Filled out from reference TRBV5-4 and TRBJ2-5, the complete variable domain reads ETGVTQSPTHLIKTRGQQVTLRCSSQSGHNTVSWYQQALGQGPQFIFQYYREEENGRGNFPPRFSGLQFPNYSSELNVNALELDDSALYLCASSLVTRTGGTQYFGPGTRLLVL.

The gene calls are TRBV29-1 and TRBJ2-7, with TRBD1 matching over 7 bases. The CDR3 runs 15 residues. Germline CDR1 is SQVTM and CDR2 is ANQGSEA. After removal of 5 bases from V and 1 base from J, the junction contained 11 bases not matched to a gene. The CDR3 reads CSVRLSGTESYEQYF. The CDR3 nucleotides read TGCAGCGTTAGACTATCCGGGACAGAGTCCTACGAGCAGTACTTC.

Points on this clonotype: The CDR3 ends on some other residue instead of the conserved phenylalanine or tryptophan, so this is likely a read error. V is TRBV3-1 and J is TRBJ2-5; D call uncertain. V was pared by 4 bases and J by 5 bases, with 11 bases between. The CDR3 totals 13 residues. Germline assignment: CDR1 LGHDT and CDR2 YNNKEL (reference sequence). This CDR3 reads CASSLRLGETQYS. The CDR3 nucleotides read TGTGCCAGCAGCCTCCGGCTCGGGGAGACCCAGTACTCC.

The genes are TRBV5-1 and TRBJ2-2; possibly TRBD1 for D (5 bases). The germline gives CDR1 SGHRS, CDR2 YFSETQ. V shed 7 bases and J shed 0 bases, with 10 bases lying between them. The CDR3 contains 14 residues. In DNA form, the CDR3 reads TGCGCCAGCTCCGGCAGGGCGAACACCGGGGAGCTGTTTTTT. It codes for CASSGRANTGELFF.

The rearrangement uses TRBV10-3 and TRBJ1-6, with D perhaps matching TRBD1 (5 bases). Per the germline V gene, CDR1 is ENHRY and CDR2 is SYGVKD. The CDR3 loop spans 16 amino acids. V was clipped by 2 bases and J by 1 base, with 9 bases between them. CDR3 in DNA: TGTGCCATCAGTGAGGAGACAGCGTCCTATAATTCACCCCTCCACTTT. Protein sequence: CAISEETASYNSPLHF.

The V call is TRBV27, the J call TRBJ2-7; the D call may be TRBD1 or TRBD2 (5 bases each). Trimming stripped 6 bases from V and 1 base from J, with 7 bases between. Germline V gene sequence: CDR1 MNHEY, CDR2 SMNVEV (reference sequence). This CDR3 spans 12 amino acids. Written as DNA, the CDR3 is TGTGCCAGCAGGGGGGAGTCCTACGAGCAGTACTTC. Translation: CASRGESYEQYF.

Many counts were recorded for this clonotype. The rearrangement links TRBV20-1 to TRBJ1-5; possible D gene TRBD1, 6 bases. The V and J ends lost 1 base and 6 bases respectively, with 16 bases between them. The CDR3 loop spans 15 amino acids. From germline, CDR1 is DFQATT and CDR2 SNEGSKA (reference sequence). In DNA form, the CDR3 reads TGCAGTGCTAGAGTGGGGGGCGCAGCGGGTCAGCCCCAGCATTTT. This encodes CSARVGGAAGQPQHF.

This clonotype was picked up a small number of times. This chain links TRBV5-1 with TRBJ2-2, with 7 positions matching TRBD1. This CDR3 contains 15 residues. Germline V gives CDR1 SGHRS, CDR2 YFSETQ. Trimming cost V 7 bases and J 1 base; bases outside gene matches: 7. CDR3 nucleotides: TGCGCCAGCCTCTCCGGGACAGTGAACACCGGGGAGCTGTTTTTT. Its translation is CASLSGTVNTGELFF.